This T cell receptor beta chain was observed in a study of cytomegalovirus exposure and HLA in healthy donors. General study results and limits: A later analysis reported that several of the most significant clusters appeared to be linked to common viral pathogens, among them Epstein-Barr virus. A few chains tied to CMV proved CMV antigen-specific in vitro.

V shed 3 bases and J shed 1 base, with 13 bases lying between them. There are 15 residues in the CDR3. The germline V gene encodes CDR1 SGHRS and CDR2 YFSETQ. Turning to this clone: Antigen specificity is unknown.

Use of 60 Vbeta and 13 Jbeta primers characterized the PCR. Method: immunoSEQ multiplex PCR; TCRdb's copy keeps in-frame clones and lacks some. The sample carries 180,000 or so clones, less than 80% recorded once. V gene TRBV5-1 combines with J gene TRBJ1-1; D is unresolved. The receptor's source is a man aged 18 to 30 in good health and CMV-seronegative. Sequencing used PBMCs. The CDR3 spells CASSWRIRGNTEAFF. The CDR3 DNA reads as TGCGCCAGCAGCTGGCGAATACGGGGGAACACTGAAGCTTTCTTT.